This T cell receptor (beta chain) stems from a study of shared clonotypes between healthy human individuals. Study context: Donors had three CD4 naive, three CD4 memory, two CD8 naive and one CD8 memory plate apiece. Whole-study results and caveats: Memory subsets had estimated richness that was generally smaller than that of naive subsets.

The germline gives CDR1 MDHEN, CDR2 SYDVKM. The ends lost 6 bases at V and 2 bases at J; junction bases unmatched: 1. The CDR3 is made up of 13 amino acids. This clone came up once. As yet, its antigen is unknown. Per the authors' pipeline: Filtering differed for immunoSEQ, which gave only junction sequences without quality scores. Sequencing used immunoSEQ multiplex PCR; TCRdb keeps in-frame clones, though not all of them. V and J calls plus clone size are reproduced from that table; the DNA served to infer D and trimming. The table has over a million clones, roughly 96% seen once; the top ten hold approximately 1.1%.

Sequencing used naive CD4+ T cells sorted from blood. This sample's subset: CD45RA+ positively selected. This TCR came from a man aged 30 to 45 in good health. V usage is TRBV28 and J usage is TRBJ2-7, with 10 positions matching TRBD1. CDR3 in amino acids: CASRGTGAYEQYF. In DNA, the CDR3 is TGTGCCAGCAGGGGGACAGGGGCCTACGAGCAGTACTTC.